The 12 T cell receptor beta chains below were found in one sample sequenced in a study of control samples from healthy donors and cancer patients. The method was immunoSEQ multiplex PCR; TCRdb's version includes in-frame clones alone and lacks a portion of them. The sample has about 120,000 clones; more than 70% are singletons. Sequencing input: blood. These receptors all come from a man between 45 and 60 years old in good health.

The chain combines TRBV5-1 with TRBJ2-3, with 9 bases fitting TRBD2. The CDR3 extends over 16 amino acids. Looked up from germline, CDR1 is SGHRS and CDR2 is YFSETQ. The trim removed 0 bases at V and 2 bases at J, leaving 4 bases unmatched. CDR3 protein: CASSLGLAVNTDTQYF. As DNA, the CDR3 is TGCGCCAGCAGCTTGGGACTAGCGGTCAACACAGATACGCAGTATTTT.

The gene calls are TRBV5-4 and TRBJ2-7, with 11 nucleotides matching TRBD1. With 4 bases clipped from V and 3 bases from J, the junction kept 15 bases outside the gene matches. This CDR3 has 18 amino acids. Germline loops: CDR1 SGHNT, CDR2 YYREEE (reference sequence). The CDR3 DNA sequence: TGTGCCAGCAGCCTTGGAAGGCCCGGGACAGGGGGTCGCTACGAGCAGTACTTC. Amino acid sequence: CASSLGRPGTGGRYEQYF.

In nucleotides, the CDR3 is TGTGCCAGCAGCTCCCCCCTTTCCCAGGGACCCGGGGAGCTGTTTTTT. Amino acid sequence: CASSSPLSQGPGELFF. The chain has TRBV11-2 and TRBJ2-2; possibly TRBD1 or TRBD2 for D (5 bases each). The CDR3 has 16 residues. Germline V CDR1 and CDR2: SGHAT, FQNNGV. V dropped 4 bases and J dropped 6 bases, with 18 bases sitting between them.

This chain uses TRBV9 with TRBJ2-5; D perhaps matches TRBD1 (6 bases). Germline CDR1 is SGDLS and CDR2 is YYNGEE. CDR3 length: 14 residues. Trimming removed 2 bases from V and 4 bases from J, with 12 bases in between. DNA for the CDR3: TGTGCCAGCAGCGTCTCAACAGGGTCAGAGACCCAGTACTTC. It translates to CASSVSTGSETQYF.

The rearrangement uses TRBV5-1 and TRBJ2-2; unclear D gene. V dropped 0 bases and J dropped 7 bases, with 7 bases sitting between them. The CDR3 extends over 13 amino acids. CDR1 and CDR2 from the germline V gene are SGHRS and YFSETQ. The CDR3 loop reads CASSLAADGELFF. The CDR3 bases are TGCGCCAGCAGCTTGGCTGCAGACGGGGAGCTGTTTTTT. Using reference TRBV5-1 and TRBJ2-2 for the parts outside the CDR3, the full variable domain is KAGVTQTPRYLIKTRGQQVTLSCSPISGHRSVSWYQQTPGQGLQFLFEYFSETQRNKGNFPGRFSGRQFSNSRSEMNVSTLELGDSALYLCASSLAADGELFFGEGSRLTVL.

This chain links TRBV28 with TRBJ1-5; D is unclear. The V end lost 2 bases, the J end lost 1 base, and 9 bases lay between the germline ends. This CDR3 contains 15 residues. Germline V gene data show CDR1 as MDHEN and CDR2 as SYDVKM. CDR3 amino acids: CASSLGGWSNQPQHF. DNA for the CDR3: TGTGCCAGCAGTTTAGGAGGTTGGAGCAATCAGCCCCAGCATTTT.

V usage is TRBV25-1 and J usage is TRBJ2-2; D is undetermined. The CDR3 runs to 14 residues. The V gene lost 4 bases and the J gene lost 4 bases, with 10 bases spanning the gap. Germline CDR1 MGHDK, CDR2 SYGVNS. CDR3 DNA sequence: TGTGCCAGCAGTGTACAAGGGCCCACCGGGGAGCTGTTTTTT. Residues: CASSVQGPTGELFF. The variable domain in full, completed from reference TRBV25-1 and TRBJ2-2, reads EADIYQTPRYLVIGTGKKITLECSQTMGHDKMYWYQQDPGMELHLIHYSYGVNSTEKGDLSSESTVSRIRTEHFPLTLESARPSHTSQYLCASSVQGPTGELFFGEGSRLTVL.

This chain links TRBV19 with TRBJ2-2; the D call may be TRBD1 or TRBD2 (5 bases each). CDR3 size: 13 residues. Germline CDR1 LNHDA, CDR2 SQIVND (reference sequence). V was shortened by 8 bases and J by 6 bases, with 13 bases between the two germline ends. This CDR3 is CASSTGPPGELFF. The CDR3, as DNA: TGTGCCAGTTCAACGGGGCCGCCCGGGGAGCTGTTTTTT. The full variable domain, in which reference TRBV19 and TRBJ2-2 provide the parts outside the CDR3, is DGGITQSPKYLFRKEGQNVTLSCEQNLNHDAMYWYRQDPGQGLRLIYYSQIVNDFQKGDIAEGYSVSREKKESFPLTVTSAQKNPTAFYLCASSTGPPGELFFGEGSRLTVL.

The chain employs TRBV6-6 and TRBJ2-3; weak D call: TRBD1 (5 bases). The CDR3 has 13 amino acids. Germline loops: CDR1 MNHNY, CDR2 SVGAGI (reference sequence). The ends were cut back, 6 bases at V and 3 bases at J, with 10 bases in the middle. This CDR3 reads CASSETETDTQYF. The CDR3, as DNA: TGTGCCAGCAGCGAGACAGAAACAGATACGCAGTATTTT.

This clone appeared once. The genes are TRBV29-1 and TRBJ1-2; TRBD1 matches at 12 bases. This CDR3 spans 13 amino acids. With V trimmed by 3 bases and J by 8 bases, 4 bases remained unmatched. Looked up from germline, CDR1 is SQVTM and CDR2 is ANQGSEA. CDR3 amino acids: CSVEGQGAKGYTF. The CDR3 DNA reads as TGCAGCGTTGAGGGACAGGGGGCGAAAGGCTACACCTTC.

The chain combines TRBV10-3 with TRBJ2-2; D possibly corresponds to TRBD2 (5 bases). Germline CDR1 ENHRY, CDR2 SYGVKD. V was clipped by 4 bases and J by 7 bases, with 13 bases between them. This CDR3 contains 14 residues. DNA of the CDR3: TGTGCCATCAGTGTTAAGTCGGGGAGCGGGGAGCTGTTTTTT. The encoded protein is CAISVKSGSGELFF.

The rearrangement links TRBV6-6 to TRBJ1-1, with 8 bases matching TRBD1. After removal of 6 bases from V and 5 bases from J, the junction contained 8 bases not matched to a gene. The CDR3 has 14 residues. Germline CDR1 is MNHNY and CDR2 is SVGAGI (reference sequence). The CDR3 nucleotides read TGTGCCAGCAGAACCAAAGACAGGGGAACTGAAGCTTTCTTT. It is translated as CASRTKDRGTEAFF.